At least ten counts were recorded for the clone carrying this T cell receptor beta chain. Its specificity is not known. The sample comes from a study of T cells after yellow fever vaccination. Across the whole study: Low-cell-number fractions were prepared with SMART-Seq v4 Ultra Low Input.

A universal primer site and UMIs were added as TCR cDNA was made by 5'RACE template switching. Via MiXCR, TCRdb re-called the 5' RACE reads, giving one row per CDR3 protein. The top ten hold 2.2% of the sample, which has 70,000 or so distinct CDR3 sequences, around 6.2% seen once. Study findings and constraints: Contaminating bulk clonotypes could be abundant in FACS-sorted repertoires. Among primary-vaccination clones, most reappeared after the booster, at about 95% for CD4 and more than 75% for CD8.

The sample here was CD4+ T cells sorted from PBMCs, taken around 14 days after the first yellow fever vaccination. This clonotype was obtained from a man aged 18 to 30 who received the YFV17D yellow fever vaccine.

The CDR3 DNA reads as TGTGCCAGTAGACGGACAGGGGAAAGGACTGAAGCTTTCTTT. Translated, it gives CASRRTGERTEAFF. This rearrangement joins TRBV19 to TRBJ1-1; TRBD1 agrees at 9 bases. This CDR3 spans 14 amino acids. V dropped 6 bases and J dropped 5; count of bases not matched to a gene: 7. Germline V gene data show CDR1 as LNHDA and CDR2 as SQIVND (reference sequence).